These T cell receptor beta chains were read from a single sample in a study of regulatory T cells in long-lasting Graves disease. TCRdb re-called the multiplex PCR reads through MiXCR, storing one row per CDR3 protein. The table shows a few hundred thousand distinct CDR3 sequences, with 16% occurring only once. The sample was also reused in another study, on T cells in Graves' hyperthyroidism and ophthalmopathy.

This specimen consisted of peripheral blood mononuclear cells (PBMCs), obtained at new diagnosis, from a patient treated with antithyroid drugs. These receptors were taken from a woman aged 18-29 years with Graves disease. The CDR3 runs from the conserved cysteine through the conserved F or W. The order of the fields is V gene, J gene, D gene, clone size, CDR3 DNA, CDR3 protein. The D gene is left open where the match is weak. Size is omitted from some rows. Given values are once, few, many or a class for expanded clones.

>TRBV6-5|TRBJ1-3|TRBD1|few
TGTGCCAGCAGTTCCAGGACAGGATCTCTTCCTGGAAACACCATATATTTT
CASSSRTGSLPGNTIYF
>TRBV28|TRBJ2-7|TRBD1|many
TGTGCCAGCAGTACAGGACAGGGCGGGCAGTACTTC
CASSTGQGGQYF
>TRBV5-1|TRBJ2-1|TRBD2|many
TGCGCCAGCAGCTCCCCTAGCGGGAGCGACGATGAGCAGTTCTTC
CASSSPSGSDDEQFF
>TRBV5-1|TRBJ2-7|TRBD2|few
TGCGCCAGCAGCCTTACTAGCGGGAGGGCCCGGAACGAGCAGTACTTC
CASSLTSGRARNEQYF
>TRBV20-1|TRBJ1-6|.|few
TGCAGTGCTAGATTGGGACGGGAAAATTCACCCCTCCACTTT
CSARLGRENSPLHF
>TRBV19|TRBJ2-5|.|many
TGTGCCAGTAGTATAGCTGAAGGGTATGGCGAGACCCAGTACTTC
CASSIAEGYGETQYF
>TRBV28|TRBJ2-1|.|.
TGTGCCAGCAGGTCGGTAGGGACGTACAATGAGCAGTTCTTC
CASRSVGTYNEQFF
>TRBV7-2|TRBJ1-5|TRBD1|.
TGTGCCAGCAGCCCCGGGACAGGGTTGGGTCAGCCCCAGCATTTT
CASSPGTGLGQPQHF
>TRBV12-3/TRBV12-4|TRBJ1-5|.|.
TGTGCCAGCAGAGCAGGAATGGGTTCCAATCAGCCCCAGCATTTT
CASRAGMGSNQPQHF
>TRBV27|TRBJ2-1|TRBD2|many
TGTGCCAGCAGTTTAGACGGGACTAACAATGAGCAGTTCTTC
CASSLDGTNNEQFF
>TRBV29-1|TRBJ1-1|TRBD1|.
TGCAGCGTGGCAGGGGGTTGGAACACTGAAGCTTTCTTT
CSVAGGWNTEAFF
>TRBV29-1|TRBJ2-3|TRBD1|few
TGCGGCTCGGGACAGGGGTTGTCAGATACGCAGTATTTT
CGSGQGLSDTQYF
>TRBV5-4|TRBJ2-3|TRBD2|many
TGTGCCAGCACCGTGACTAGCGGCACAGATACGCAGTATTTT
CASTVTSGTDTQYF
>TRBV7-2|TRBJ2-3|TRBD2|many
TGTGCCAGCAGCTTACTCGGGCTAGCGGCTAGCACAGATACGCAGTATTTT
CASSLLGLAASTDTQYF
>TRBV20-1|TRBJ2-3|.|.
TGCAGTGCTAGTAAGGGGGACCCACCATATACGCAGTATTTT
CSASKGDPPYTQYF
>TRBV28|TRBJ1-2|.|.
TGTGCCAGCAGTGAACCTGGGGGATCTAACTATGGCTACACCTTC
CASSEPGGSNYGYTF
>TRBV5-1|TRBJ1-5|.|many
TGCGCCAGCAGCTTGGGGACAGGCAATCAGCCCCAGCATTTT
CASSLGTGNQPQHF
>TRBV27|TRBJ2-3|.|many
TGTGCCAGCTGTCCCTGGCAGGGAAACACAGATACGCAGTATTTT
CASCPWQGNTDTQYF
>TRBV19|TRBJ1-1|.|few
TGTGCCAGTAGGAGGAAGAACACTGAAGCTTTCTTT
CASRRKNTEAFF
>TRBV28|TRBJ1-2|TRBD1|few
TGTGCCAGCAGTTCCCGGGACAGGGGCCCATCTGGCTACACCTTC
CASSSRDRGPSGYTF
>TRBV5-4|TRBJ2-3|.|many
TGTGCCAGCAGCCAAAGGGCGAGCACAGATACGCAGTATTTT
CASSQRASTDTQYF
>TRBV7-3|TRBJ2-3|.|many
TGTGCCAGCAGCTTGACCGGGACCCGGGGGACAGATACGCAGTATTTT
CASSLTGTRGTDTQYF
>TRBV11-1|TRBJ2-1|TRBD2|many
TGTGCCAGCAGCCCACTAGCGGGAGCCTACAATGAGCAGTTCTTC
CASSPLAGAYNEQFF
>TRBV7-8|TRBJ2-4|TRBD2|.
TGTGCCAGCAGCTTACGGGGGGGAGGAGACATTCAGTACTTC
CASSLRGGGDIQYF